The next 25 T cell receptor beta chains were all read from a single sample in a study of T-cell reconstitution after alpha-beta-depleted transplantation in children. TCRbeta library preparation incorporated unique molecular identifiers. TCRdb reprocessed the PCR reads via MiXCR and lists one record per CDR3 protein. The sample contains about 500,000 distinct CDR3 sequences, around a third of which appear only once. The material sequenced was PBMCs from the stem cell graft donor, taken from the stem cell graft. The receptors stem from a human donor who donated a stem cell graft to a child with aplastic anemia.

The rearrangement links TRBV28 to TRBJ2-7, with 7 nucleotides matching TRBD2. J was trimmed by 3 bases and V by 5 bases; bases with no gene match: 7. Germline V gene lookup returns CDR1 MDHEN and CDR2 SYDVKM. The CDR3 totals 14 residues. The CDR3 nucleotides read TGTGCCAGCAGTACCCTGCGGGAGTTCTACGAGCAGTACTTC. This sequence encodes CASSTLREFYEQYF.

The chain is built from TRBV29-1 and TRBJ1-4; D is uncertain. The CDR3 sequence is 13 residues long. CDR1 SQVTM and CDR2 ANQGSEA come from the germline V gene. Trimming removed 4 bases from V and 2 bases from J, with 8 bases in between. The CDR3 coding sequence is TGCAGCGTTGGAGACGGTACTAATGAAAAACTGTTTTTT. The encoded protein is CSVGDGTNEKLFF.

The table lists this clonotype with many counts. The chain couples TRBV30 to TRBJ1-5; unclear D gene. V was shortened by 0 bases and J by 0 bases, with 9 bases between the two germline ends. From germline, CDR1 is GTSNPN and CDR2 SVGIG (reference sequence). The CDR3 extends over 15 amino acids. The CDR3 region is CAWSVGGYSNQPQHF. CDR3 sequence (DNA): TGTGCCTGGAGTGTAGGAGGGTATAGCAATCAGCCCCAGCATTTT.

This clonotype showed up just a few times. CDR3 sequence (DNA): TGTGCCAGTCTCCTTATCCGGTCGATTTACAATGAGCAGTTCTTC. It encodes CASLLIRSIYNEQFF. This sequence joins TRBV7-9 and TRBJ2-1; D ambiguous. The CDR3 length is 15 residues. CDR1 and CDR2 from the germline V gene are SEHNR and FQNEAQ (reference sequence). Trimming removed 9 bases from V and 4 bases from J, with 19 bases in between.

DNA of the CDR3: TGCAGTGCTAGGGCTCGGCAGGGCCAAGAGACCCAGTACTTC. The encoded protein is CSARARQGQETQYF. J is TRBJ2-5 and V is TRBV20-1; possible D gene TRBD1, 5 bases. Per germline, CDR1 DFQATT and CDR2 SNEGSKA (reference sequence). This CDR3 has 14 residues. V dropped 3 bases and J dropped 1 base, with 12 bases sitting between them.

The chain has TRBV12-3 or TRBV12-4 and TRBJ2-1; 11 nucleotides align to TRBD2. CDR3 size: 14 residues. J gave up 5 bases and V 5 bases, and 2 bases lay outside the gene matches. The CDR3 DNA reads TGTGCCAGCAGTCGTAGCGGGAGGGACAATGAGCAGTTCTTC. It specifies CASSRSGRDNEQFF.

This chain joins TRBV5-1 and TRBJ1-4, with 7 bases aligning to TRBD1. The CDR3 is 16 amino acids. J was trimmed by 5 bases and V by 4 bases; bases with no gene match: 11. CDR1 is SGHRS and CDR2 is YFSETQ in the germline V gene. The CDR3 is CASSQLGQDQNEKLFF. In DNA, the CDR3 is TGCGCCAGCAGCCAACTCGGACAGGATCAAAATGAAAAACTGTTTTTT.

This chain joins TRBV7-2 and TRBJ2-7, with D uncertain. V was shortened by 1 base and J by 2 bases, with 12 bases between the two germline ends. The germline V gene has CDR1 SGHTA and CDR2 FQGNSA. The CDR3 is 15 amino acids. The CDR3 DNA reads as TGTGCCAGCAGCTTAGGACCCGATGTCGCCTACGAGCAGTACTTC. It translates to CASSLGPDVAYEQYF.

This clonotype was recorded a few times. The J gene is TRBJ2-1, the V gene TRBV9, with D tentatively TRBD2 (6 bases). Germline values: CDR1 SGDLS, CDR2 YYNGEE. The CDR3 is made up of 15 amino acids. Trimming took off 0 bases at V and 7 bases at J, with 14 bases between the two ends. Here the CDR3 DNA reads TGTGCCAGCAGCGTAGACGACGGGAGTCGGAATGAGCAGTTCTTC. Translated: CASSVDDGSRNEQFF.

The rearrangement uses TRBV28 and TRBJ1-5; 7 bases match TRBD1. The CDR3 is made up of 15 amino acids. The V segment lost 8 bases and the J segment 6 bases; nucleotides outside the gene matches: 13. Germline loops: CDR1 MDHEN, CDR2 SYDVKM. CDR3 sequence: CASREGAFPSQPQHF. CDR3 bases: TGTGCCAGCCGGGAGGGGGCTTTCCCGAGTCAGCCCCAGCATTTT.

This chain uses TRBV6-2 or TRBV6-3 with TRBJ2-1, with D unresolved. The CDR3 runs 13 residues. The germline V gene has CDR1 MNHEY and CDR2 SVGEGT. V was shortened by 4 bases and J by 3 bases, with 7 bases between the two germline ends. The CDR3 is CASSSALYNEQFF. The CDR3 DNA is TGTGCCAGCAGTTCCGCGCTCTACAATGAGCAGTTCTTC.

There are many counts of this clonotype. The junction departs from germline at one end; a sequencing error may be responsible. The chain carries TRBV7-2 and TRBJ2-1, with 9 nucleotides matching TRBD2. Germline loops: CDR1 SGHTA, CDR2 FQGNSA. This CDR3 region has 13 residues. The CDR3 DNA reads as TGTGCCAGCAGTTTAGCGGGAGTGAATGAGCAGTTCTTC. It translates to CASSLAGVNEQFF.

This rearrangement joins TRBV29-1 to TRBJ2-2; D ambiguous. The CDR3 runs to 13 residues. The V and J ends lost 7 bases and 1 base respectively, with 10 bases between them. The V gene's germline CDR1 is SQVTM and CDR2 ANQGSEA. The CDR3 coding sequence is TGCAGCGCCGAAGTAGAGAACACCGGGGAGCTGTTTTTT. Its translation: CSAEVENTGELFF.

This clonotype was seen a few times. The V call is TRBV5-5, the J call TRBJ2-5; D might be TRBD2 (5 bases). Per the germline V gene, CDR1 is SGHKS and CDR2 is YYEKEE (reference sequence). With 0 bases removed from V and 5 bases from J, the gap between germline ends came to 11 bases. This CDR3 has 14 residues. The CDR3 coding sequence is TGTGCCAGCAGCTTGGTAGTCCCGGGGGAGACCCAGTACTTC. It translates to CASSLVVPGETQYF.

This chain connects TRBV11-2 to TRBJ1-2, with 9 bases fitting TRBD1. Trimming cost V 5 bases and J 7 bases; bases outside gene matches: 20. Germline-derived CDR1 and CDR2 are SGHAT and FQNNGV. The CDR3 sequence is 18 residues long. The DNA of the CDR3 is TGTGCCAGCAGCCCTCCCAACGCGTTACCGGGACAGGGTGTTGGCTACACCTTC. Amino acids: CASSPPNALPGQGVGYTF.

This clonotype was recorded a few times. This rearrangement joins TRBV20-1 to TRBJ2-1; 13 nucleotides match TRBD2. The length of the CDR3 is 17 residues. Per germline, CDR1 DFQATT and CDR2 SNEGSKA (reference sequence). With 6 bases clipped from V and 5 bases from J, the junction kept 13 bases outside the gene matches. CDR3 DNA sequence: TGCAGTGCCGGGGGACTAGCGGGACACGTTATCGACAATGAGCAGTTCTTC. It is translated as CSAGGLAGHVIDNEQFF.

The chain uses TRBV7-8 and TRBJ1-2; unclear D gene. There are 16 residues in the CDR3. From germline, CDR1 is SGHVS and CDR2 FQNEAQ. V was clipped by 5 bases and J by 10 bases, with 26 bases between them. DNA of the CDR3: TGTGCCAGCAGCGAGTCGGAGGGAGACCCGATGTTTGCCTACACCTTC. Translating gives CASSESEGDPMFAYTF.

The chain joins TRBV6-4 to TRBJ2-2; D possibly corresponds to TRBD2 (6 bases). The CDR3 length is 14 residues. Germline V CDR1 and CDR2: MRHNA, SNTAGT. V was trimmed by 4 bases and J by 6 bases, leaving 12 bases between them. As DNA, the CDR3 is TGTGCCAGCAGTGTCGGGAGAGAAGCCGGGGAGCTGTTTTTT. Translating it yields CASSVGREAGELFF.

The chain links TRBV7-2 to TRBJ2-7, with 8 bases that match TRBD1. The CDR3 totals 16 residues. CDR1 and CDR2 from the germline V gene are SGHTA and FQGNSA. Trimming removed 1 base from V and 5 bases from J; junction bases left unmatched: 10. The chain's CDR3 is CASSLEVGTGLHEQYF. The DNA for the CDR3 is TGTGCCAGCAGCTTAGAGGTAGGGACAGGTCTTCACGAGCAGTACTTC.

CDR3 coding DNA: TGCGCCAGCAGCCAAGATGGGGCGGGAGTGCCCTACGAGCAGTACTTC. This codes for CASSQDGAGVPYEQYF. This sequence joins TRBV4-3 and TRBJ2-7; 7 bases match TRBD2. This CDR3 is 16 amino acids long. The J segment lost 2 bases and the V segment lost 0 bases, leaving 7 bases of the junction unmatched. CDR1 and CDR2 from the germline V gene are LGHNA and YSLEER.

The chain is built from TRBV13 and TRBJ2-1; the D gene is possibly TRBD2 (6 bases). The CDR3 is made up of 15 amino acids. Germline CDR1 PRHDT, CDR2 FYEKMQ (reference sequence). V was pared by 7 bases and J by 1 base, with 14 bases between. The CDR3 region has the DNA TGTGCCAGCAACACCGGGGGATCGTCCTACAATGAGCAGTTCTTC. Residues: CASNTGGSSYNEQFF.

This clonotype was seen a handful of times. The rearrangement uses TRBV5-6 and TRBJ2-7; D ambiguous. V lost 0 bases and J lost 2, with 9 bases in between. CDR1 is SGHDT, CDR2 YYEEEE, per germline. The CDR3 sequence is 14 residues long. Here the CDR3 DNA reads TGTGCCAGCAGCTTGGGGCCTCGGCCCTACGAGCAGTACTTC. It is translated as CASSLGPRPYEQYF.

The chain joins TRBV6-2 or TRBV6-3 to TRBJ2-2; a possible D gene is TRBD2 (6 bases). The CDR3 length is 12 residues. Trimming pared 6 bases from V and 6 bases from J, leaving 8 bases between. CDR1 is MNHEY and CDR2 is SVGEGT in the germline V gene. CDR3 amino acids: CASRDYPGELFF. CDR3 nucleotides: TGTGCCAGCAGGGACTACCCCGGGGAGCTGTTTTTT.

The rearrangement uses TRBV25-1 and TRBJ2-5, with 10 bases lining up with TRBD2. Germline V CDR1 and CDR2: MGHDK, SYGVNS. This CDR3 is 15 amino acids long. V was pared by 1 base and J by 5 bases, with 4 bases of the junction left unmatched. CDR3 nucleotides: TGTGCCAGCAGTGAATCGCTAGCGGGAGTGGAGACCCAGTACTTC. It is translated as CASSESLAGVETQYF. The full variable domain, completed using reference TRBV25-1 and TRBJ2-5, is EADIYQTPRYLVIGTGKKITLECSQTMGHDKMYWYQQDPGMELHLIHYSYGVNSTEKGDLSSESTVSRIRTEHFPLTLESARPSHTSQYLCASSESLAGVETQYFGPGTRLLVL.

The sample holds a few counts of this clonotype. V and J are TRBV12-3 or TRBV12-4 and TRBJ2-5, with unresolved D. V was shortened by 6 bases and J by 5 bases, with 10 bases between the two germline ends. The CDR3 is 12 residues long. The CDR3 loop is CASSGLGETQYF. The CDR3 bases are TGTGCCAGCAGCGGCCTTGGGGAGACCCAGTACTTC.